Listed here is a single TCR beta chain. Its target is not known. This same CDR3 is encoded by further DNA sequences in the sample. Data came from immunoSEQ multiplex PCR; TCRdb stores just in-frame clones and leaves some out. This sample yields about 30,000 clones, of which about three quarters are seen a single time; about 1.3% belongs to the top ten. The sample comes from a study of T cells in narcolepsy. General study results and limits: Healthy controls reportedly lacked the autoreactive clonotypes serially found in patients' blood. Autoreactive clone sequences were missing from some blood memory CD4+ repertoires. Comparing one patient's CSF and blood CD4+ clonotypes highlighted HCRT- and TRIB2-specific autoreactive clonotypes.

Trimming removed 4 bases at V and 7 bases at J, with 23 bases between. The germline V gene has CDR1 SGHTS and CDR2 YDEGEE. This CDR3 comprises 16 residues. The sequencing sample was made of CD45RA- memory CD4+ T cells from PBMCs. This chain connects TRBV5-8 to TRBJ1-2; possibly TRBD1 for D (5 bases). The TCR originated in a human donor with narcolepsy. CDR3 DNA sequence: TGTGCCAGCAGCCTGGCCCTCGGCAGGGAGGCGAGTGGCTACACCTTC. Its protein product is CASSLALGREASGYTF.